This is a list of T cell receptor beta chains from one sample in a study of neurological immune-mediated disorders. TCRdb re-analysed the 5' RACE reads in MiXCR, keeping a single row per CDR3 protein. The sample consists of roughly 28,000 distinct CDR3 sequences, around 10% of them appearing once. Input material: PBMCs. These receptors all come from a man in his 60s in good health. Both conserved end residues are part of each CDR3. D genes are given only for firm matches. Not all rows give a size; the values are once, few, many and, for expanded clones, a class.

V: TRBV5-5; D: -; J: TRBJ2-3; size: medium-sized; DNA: TGTGCCAGCAGCCTGTGGGGGGATACGCAGTATTTT; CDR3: CASSLWGDTQYF
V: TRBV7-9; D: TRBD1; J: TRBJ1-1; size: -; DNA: TGTGCCAGCAGCTTACTATGGACAGGCGCTATGAACACTGAAGCTTTCTTT; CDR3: CASSLLWTGAMNTEAFF
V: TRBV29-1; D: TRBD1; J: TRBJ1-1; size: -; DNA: TGCAGCGCTGGAGGGGGCGTCACTGAAGCTTTCTTT; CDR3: CSAGGGVTEAFF
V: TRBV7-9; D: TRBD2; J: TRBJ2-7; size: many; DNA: TGTGCCAGCAGCAATCTAGCGGCTTCCTACGAGCAGTACTTC; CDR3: CASSNLAASYEQYF
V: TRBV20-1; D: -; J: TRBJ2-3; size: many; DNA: TGCAGTGCTAGAGATTTGGCTTATGGGATCACAGATACGCAGTATTTT; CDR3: CSARDLAYGITDTQYF
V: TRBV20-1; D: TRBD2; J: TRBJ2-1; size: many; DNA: TGCAGTGCTAGCGTAGCGGGGGGTCCCGGGGAGTTGTTCTTC; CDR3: CSASVAGGPGELFF
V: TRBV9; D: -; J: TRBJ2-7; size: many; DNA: TGTGCCAGCAGCCAAGGGGTGGGTGAGCAGTACTTC; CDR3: CASSQGVGEQYF
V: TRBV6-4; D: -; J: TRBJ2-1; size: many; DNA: TGTGCCAGCAGTGACCAGCCGGGGAGCGGTGAGCAGTTCTTC; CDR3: CASSDQPGSGEQFF
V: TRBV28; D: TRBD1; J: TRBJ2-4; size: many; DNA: TGTGCCAGCAGTTTGGGTCAGGGGGCCGGCGACATTCAGTACTTC; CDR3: CASSLGQGAGDIQYF
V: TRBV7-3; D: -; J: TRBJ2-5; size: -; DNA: TGTGCCAACAGATTATTGGGGGAGACCCAGTACTTC; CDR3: CANRLLGETQYF
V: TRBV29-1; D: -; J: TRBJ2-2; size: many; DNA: TGCAGCGTTGGGGGTGGCGGGGAGCTGTTTTTT; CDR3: CSVGGGGELFF
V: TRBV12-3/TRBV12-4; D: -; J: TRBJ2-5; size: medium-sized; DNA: TGTGCCAGCAGTCTCATGAGGGGGATTGAGACCCAGTACTTC; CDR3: CASSLMRGIETQYF
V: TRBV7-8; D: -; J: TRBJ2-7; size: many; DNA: TGTGCCAGCAGCGTAACAACGGACTACGAGCAGTACTTC; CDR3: CASSVTTDYEQYF
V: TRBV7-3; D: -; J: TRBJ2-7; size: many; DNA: TGTGCCAGCAGCTTAGGGGCGGGATCGCACTACGAGCAGTACTTC; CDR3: CASSLGAGSHYEQYF
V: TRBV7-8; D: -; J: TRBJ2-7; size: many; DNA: TGTGCCAGCAGCTTAGGAGGCGGGACAGCATATTACGAGCAGTACTTC; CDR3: CASSLGGGTAYYEQYF
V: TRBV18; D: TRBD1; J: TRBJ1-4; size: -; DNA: TGTGCCAGCTCATCGACCGGCAGGGGGGAAAAACTGTTTTTT; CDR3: CASSSTGRGEKLFF
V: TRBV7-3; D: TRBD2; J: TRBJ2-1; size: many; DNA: TGTGCCAGCAGCTCGCGGGAGGCCCTCCACAATGAGCAGTTCTTC; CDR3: CASSSREALHNEQFF